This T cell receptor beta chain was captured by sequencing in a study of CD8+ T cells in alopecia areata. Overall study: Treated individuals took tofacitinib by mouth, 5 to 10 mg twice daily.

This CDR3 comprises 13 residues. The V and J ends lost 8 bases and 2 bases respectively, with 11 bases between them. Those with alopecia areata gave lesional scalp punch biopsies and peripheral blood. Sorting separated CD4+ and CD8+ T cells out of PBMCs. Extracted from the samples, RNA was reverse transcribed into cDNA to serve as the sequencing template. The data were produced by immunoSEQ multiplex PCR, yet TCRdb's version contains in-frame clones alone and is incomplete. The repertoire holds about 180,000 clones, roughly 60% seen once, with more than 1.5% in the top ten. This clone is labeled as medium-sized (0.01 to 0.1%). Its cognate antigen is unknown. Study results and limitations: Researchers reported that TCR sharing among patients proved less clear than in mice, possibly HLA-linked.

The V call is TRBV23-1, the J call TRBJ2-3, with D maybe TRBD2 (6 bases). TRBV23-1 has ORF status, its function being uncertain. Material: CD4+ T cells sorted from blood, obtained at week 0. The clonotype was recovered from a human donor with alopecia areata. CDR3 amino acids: CASGGLSTDTQYF. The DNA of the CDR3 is TGCGCCAGCGGGGGACTCTCCACAGATACGCAGTATTTT.